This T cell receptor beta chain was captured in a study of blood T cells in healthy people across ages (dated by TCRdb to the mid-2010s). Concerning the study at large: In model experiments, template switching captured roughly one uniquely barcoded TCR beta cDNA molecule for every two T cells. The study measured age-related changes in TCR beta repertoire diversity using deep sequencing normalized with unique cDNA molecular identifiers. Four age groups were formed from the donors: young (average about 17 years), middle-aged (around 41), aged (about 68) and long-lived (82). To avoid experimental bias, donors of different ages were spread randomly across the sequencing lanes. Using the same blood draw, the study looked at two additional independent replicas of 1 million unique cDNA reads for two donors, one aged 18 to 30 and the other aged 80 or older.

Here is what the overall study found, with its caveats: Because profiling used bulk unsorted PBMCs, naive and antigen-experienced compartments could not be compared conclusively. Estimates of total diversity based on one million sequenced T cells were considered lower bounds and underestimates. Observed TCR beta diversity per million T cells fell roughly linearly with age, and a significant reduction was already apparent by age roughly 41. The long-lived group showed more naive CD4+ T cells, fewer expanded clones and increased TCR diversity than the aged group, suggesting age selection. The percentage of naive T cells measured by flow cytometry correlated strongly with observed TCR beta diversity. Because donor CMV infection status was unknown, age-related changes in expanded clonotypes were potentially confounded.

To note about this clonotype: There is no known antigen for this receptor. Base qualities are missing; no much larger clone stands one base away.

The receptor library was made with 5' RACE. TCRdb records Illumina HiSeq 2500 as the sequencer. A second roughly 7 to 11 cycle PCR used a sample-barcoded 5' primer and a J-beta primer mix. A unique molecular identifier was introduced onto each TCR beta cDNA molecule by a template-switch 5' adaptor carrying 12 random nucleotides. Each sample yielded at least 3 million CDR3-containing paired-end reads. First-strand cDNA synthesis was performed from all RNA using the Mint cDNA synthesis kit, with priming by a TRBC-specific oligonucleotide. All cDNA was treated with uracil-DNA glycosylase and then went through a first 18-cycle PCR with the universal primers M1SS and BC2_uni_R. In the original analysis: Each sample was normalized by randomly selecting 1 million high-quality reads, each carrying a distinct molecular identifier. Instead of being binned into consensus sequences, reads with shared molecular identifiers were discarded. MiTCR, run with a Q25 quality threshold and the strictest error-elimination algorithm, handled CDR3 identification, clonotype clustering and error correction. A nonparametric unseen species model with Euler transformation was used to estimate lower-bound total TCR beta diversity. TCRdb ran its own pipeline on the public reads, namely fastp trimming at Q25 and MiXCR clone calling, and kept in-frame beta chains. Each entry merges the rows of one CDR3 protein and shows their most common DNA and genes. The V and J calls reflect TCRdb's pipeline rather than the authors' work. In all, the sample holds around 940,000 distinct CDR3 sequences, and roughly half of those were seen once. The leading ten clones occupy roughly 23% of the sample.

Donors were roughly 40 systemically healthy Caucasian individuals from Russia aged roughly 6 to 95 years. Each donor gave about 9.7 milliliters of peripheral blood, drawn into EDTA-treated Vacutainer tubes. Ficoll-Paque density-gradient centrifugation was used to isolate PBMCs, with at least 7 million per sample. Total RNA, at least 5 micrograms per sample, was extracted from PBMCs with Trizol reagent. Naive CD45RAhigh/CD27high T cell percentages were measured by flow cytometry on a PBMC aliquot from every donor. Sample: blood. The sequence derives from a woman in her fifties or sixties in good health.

CDR3 sequence: CASSQKGANIQYF. The sequence in DNA is TGTGCCAGCAGCCAAAAGGGGGCGAACATTCAGTACTTC. The receptor chain draws on TRBV3-1 and TRBJ2-4, and 7 junction bases match TRBD1. The CDR3 numbers 13 residues from cysteine through phenylalanine. The retained sequence is limited to the CDR3, 39 bases, with the frame set at the first base. Relative to germline, V is missing 2 bases and J is missing 7 bases, with 2 bases of the junction outside any gene match. CDR1 and CDR2, per the germline V gene (reference sequence), are LGHDT and YNNKEL.